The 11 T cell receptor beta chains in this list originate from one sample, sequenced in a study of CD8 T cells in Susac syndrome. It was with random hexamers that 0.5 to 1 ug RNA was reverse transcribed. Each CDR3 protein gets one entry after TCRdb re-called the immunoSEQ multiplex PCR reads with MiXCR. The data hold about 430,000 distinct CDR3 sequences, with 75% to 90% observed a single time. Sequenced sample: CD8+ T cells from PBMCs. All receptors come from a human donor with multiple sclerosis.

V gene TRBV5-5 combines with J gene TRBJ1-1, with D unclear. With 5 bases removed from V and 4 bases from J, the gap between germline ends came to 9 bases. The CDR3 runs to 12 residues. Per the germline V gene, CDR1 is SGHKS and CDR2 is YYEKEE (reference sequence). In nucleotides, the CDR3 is TGTGCCAGCAGTTCGGGTCTCACTGAAGCTTTCTTT. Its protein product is CASSSGLTEAFF.

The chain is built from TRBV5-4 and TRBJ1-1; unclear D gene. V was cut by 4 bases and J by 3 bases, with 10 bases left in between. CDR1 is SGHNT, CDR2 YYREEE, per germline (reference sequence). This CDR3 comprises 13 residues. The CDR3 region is CASSPKGYTEAFF. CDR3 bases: TGTGCCAGCAGCCCTAAGGGTTACACTGAAGCTTTCTTT.

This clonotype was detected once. CDR3 DNA: TGCGCCAGCAGCTTCACGGTTTCCTACGAGCAGTACTTC. Translated: CASSFTVSYEQYF. The rearrangement joins TRBV5-1 to TRBJ2-7, with D unclear. Germline V lookup: CDR1 SGHRS, CDR2 YFSETQ. Between the trimmed V and J ends, which lost 2 bases and 1 base, there was a span of 7 bases. The CDR3 runs to 13 residues.

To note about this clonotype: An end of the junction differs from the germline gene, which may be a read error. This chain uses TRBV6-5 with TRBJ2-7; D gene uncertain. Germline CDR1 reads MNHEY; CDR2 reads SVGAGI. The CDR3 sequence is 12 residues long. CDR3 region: CASSNSLYEQYF. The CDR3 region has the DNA TGTGCCAGCAGTAACTCTCTTTACGAGCAGTACTTC.

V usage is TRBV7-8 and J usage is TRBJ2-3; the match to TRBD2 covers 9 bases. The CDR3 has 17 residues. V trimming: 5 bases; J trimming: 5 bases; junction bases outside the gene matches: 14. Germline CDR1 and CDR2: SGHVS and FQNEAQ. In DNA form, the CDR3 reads TGTGCCAGCAGCCCCAAAGCGGGGGGCGAATTGGGAGATACGCAGTATTTT. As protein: CASSPKAGGELGDTQYF. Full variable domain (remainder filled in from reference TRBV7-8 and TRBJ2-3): GAGVSQSPRYKVAKRGQDVALRCDPISGHVSLFWYQQALGQGPEFLTYFQNEAQLDKSGLPSDRFFAERPEGSVSTLKIQRTQQEDSAVYLCASSPKAGGELGDTQYFGPGTRLTVL.

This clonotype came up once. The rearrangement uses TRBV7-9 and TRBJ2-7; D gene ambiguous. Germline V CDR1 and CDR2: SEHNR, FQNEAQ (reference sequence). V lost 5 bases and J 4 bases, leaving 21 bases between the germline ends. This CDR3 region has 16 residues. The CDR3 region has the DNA TGTGCCAGCAGCCATCCTCAGTCCTCTTACCGATACGAGCAGTACTTC. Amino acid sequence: CASSHPQSSYRYEQYF.

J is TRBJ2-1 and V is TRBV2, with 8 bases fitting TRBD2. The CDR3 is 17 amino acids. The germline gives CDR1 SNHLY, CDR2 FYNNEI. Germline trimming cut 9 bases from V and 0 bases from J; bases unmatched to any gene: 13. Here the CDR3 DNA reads TGTGCCAGTACGCCGACTAGCGCCAGGTCCTCCTACAATGAGCAGTTCTTC. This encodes CASTPTSARSSYNEQFF.

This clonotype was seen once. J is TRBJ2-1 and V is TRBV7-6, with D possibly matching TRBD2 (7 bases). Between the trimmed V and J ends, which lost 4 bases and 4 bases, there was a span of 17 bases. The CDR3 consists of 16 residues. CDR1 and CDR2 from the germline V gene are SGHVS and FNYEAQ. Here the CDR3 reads CASSSRGASRYNEQFF. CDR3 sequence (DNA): TGTGCCAGCAGCTCCCGGGGGGCTAGCAGGTACAATGAGCAGTTCTTC. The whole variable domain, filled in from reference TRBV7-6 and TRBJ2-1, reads GAGVSQSPRYKVTKRGQDVALRCDPISGHVSLYWYRQALGQGPEFLTYFNYEAQQDKSGLPNDRFSAERPEGSISTLTIQRTEQRDSAMYRCASSSRGASRYNEQFFGPGTRLTVL.

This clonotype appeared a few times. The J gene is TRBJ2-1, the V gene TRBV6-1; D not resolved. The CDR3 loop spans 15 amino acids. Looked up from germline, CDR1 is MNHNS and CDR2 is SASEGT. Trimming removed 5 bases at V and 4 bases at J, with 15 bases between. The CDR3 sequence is CASSPPGQPYNEQFF. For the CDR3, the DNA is TGTGCCAGCAGTCCACCGGGTCAACCATACAATGAGCAGTTCTTC.

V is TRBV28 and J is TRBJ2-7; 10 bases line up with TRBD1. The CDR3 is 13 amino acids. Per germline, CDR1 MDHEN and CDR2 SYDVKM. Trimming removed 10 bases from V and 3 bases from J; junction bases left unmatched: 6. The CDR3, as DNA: TGTGCCACCAGGGACAGGGGAAGCTACGAGCAGTACTTC. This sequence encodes CATRDRGSYEQYF.

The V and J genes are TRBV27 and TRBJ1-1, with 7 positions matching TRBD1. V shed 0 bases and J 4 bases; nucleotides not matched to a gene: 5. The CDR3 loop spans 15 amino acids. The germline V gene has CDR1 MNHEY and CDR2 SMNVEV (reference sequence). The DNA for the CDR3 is TGTGCCAGCAGTTTATCGCCCCCAGGGGGCACTGAAGCTTTCTTT. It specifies CASSLSPPGGTEAFF.